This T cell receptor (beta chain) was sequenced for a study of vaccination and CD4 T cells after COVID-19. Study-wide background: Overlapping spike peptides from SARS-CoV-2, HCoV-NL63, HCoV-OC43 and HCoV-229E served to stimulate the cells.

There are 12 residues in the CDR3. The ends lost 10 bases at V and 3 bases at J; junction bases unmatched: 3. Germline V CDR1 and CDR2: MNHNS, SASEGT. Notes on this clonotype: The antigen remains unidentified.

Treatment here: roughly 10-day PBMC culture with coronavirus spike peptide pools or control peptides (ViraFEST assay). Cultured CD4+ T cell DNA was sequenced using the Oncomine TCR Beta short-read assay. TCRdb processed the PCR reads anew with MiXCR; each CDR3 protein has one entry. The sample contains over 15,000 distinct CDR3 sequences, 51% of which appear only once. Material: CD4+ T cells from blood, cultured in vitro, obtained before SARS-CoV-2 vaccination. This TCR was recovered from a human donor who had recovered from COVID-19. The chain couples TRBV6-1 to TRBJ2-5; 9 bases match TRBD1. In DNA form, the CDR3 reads TGTGCCACCACAGGGGGCGAAGAGACCCAGTACTTC. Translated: CATTGGEETQYF.